Here is one T cell receptor (beta chain) with its context. Its antigen is not identified. Documented time point: 2014-2015 season, 7 days after vaccination. The table came from immunoSEQ multiplex PCR; TCRdb's copy has only in-frame clones and leaves some out. This sample has 12,000 to 15,000 clones, with roughly 84% found just once. Germline assignment: CDR1 SEHNR and CDR2 FQNEAQ (reference sequence). The CDR3 is 13 residues long. V was trimmed by 8 bases and J by 3 bases, leaving 14 bases between them. The sample belongs to a study of follicular helper T cells after annual influenza vaccination. Across the study: Some donors were sampled over the 2013-2014, 2014-2015 and 2015-2016 vaccinations. Findings and limits, study-wide: Plasmablast frequency change correlated with clonality change in ICOS+CD38+ cTfh.

This rearrangement joins TRBV7-9 to TRBJ2-7, with D tentatively TRBD1 (6 bases). Specimen: CXCR5+ CD38- circulating T follicular helper cells from blood, collected 7 days after influenza vaccination. The subset is: circulating Tfh, non-naive CD4+CXCR5+PD-1+ (ICOS+CD38+ or ICOS-CD38-). The clonotype comes from an adult who received the influenza vaccine. The CDR3 DNA reads TGTGCCAGCTGCAAGGACAGCTACTACGAGCAGTACTTC. Protein: CASCKDSYYEQYF.